This T cell receptor beta chain was observed in a study of T cell repertoires in cytomegalovirus infection. In the study overall: Use of recently identified HLA-C-restricted and well-studied HLA-B-restricted CMV epitopes was part of the study. From public TCR beta signatures came an indication of both CMV infection and matching HLA type. Broader study findings: Cumulative public TCR beta family frequency identified carriers of CMV plus the relevant HLA.

In its sample, this clonotype was seen a few times. Its antigen is not identified. Germline CDR1 reads MNHEY; CDR2 reads SVGEGT. The ends were cut back, 2 bases at V and 8 bases at J, with 12 bases in the middle. This CDR3 has 13 amino acids. TCRdb redid the calling of the reads with MiXCR, one entry per CDR3 protein. Of about 130,000 distinct CDR3 sequences detected, 32% appear once; the ten largest clones hold roughly 50%. The sequence derives from a human donor in good health (CMV status not recorded). Some clones in this sample may be carry-over from other donors' samples. This chain links TRBV6-2 or TRBV6-3 with TRBJ1-2; D call uncertain. Sample: CD8+ T cells from cultured PBMCs, taken from culture after CMV antigen stimulation. CDR3 DNA sequence: TGTGCCAGCAGTTACCTCGGTGGCGGCGGCTACACCTTC. Protein sequence: CASSYLGGGGYTF.